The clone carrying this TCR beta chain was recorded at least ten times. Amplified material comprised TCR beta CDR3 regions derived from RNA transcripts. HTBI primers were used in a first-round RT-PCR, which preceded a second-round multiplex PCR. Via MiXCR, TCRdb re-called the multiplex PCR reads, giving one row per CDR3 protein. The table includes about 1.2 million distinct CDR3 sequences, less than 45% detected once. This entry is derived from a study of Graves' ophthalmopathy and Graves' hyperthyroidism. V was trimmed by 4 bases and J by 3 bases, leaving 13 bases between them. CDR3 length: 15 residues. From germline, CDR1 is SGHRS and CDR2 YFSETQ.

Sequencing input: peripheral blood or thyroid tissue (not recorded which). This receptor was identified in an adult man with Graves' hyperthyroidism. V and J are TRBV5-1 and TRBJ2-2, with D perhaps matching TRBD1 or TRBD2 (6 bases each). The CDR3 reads CASSERGPYTGELFF. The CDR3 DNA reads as TGCGCCAGCAGCGAACGGGGGCCTTACACCGGGGAGCTGTTTTTT. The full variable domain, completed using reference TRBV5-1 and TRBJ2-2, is KAGVTQTPRYLIKTRGQQVTLSCSPISGHRSVSWYQQTPGQGLQFLFEYFSETQRNKGNFPGRFSGRQFSNSRSEMNVSTLELGDSALYLCASSERGPYTGELFFGEGSRLTVL.